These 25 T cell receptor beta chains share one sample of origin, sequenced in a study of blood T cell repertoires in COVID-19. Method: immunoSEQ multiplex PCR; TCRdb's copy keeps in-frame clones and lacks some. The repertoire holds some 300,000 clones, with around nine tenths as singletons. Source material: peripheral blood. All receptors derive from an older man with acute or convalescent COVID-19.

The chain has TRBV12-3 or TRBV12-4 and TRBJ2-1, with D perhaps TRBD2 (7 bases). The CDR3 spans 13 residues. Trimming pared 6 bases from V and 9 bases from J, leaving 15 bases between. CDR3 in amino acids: CASRKTGGSEQFF. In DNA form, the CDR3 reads TGTGCCAGCAGAAAAACGGGGGGCTCTGAGCAGTTCTTC.

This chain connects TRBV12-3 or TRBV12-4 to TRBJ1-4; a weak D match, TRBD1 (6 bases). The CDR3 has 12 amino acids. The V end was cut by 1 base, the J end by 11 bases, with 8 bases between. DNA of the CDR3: TGTGCCAGCAGTTTAGAGGGGGGGAAACTGTTTTTT. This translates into CASSLEGGKLFF.

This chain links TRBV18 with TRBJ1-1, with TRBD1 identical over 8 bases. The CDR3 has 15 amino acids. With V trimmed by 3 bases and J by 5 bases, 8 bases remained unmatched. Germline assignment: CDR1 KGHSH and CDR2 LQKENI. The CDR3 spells CASSPAPQGVTEAFF. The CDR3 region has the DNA TGTGCCAGCTCACCCGCTCCACAGGGGGTTACTGAAGCTTTCTTT.

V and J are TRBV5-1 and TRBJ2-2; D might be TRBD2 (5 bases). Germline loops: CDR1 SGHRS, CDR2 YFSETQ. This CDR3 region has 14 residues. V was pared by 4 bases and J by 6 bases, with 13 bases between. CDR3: CASSRAIGAGELFF. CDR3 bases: TGCGCCAGCAGCCGGGCAATCGGGGCCGGGGAGCTGTTTTTT.

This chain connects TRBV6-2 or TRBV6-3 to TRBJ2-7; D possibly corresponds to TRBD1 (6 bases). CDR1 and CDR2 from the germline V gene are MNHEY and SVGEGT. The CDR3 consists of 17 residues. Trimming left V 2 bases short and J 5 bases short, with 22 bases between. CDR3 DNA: TGTGCCAGCAGTTACGGGGTACTGGGGGCTTCCTACGACGAGCAGTACTTC. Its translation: CASSYGVLGASYDEQYF.

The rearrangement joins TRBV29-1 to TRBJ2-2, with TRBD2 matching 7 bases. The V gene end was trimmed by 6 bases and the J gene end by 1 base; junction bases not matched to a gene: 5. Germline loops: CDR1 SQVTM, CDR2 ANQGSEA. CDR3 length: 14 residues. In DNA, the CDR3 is TGCAGCGTGTTAGCGGGTCTGAACACCGGGGAGCTGTTTTTT. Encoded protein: CSVLAGLNTGELFF.

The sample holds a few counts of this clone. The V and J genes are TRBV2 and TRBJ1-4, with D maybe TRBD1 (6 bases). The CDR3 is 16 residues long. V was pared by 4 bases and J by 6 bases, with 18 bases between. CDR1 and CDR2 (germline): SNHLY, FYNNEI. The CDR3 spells CASSGGRFDSHEKLFF. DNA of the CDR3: TGTGCCAGCAGTGGGGGGCGCTTTGACAGCCATGAAAAACTGTTTTTT.

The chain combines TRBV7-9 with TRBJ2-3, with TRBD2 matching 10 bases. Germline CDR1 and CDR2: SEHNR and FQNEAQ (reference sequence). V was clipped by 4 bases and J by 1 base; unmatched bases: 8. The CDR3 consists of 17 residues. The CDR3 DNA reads TGTGCCAGCAGCTCGAGCGGTCTAGCGGGGGGCACAGATACGCAGTATTTT. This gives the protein CASSSSGLAGGTDTQYF. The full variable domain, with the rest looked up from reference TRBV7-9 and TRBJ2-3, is DTGVSQNPRHKITKRGQNVTFRCDPISEHNRLYWYRQTLGQGPEFLTYFQNEAQLEKSRLLSDRFSAERPKGSFSTLEIQRTEQGDSAMYLCASSSSGLAGGTDTQYFGPGTRLTVL.

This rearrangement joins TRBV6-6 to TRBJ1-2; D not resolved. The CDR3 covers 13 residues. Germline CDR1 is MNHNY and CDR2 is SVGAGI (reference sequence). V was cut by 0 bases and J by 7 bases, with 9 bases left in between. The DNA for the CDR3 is TGTGCCAGCAGTTACTCACCTATTTCTGGCTACACCTTC. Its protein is CASSYSPISGYTF.

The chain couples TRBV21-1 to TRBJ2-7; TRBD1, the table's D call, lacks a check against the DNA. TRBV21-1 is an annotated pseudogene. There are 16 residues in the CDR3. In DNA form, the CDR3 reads TGTGCCAGCAGCAAAGATACGGCACAGGGCTCCTACGAGCAGTACTTC. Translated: CASSKDTAQGSYEQYF.

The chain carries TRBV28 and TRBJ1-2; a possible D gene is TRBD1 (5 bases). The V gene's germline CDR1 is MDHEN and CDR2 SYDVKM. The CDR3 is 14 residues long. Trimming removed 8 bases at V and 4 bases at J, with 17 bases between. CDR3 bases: TGTGCCAGCCAAGACAGTCAGAGAACCTATGGCTACACCTTC. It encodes CASQDSQRTYGYTF.

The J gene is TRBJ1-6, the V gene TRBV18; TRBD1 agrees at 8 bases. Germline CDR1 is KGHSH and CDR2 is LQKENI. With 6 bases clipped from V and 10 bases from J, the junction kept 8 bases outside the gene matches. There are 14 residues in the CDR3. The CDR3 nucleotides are TGTGCCAGCTCCTCGACGGGACAGGACTCACCCCTCCACTTT. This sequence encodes CASSSTGQDSPLHF.

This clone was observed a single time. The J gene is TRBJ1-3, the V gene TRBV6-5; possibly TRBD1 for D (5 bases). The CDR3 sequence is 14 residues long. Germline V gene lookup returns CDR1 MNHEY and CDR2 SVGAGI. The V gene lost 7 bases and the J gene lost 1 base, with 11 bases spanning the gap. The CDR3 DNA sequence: TGTGCCAGCACCTACAGGTTTTCTGGAAACACCATATATTTT. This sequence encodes CASTYRFSGNTIYF.

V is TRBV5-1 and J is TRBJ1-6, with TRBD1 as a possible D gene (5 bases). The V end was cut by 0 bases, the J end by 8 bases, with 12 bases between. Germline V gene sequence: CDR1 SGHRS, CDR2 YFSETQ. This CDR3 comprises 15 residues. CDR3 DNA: TGCGCCAGCAGCTTGGGGAGAGCGGGGGATTCACCCCTCCACTTT. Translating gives CASSLGRAGDSPLHF.

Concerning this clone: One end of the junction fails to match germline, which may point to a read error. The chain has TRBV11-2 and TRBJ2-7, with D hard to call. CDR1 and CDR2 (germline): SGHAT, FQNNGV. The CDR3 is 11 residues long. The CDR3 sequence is CASSPLFELYF. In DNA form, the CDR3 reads TGTGCCAGCAGCCCTCTATTCGAGCTGTACTTC. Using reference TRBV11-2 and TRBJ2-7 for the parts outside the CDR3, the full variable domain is EAGVAQSPRYKIIEKRQSVAFWCNPISGHATLYWYQQILGQGPKLLIQFQNNGVVDDSQLPKDRFSAERLKGVDSTLKIQPAKLEDSAVYLCASSPLFELYFGPGTRLTVT.

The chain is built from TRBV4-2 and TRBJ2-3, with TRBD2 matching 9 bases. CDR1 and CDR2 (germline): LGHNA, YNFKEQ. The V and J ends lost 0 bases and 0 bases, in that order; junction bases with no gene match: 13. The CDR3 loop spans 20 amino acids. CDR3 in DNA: TGTGCCAGCAGCCAAGATTTCGGGCTAGCGGGGATGATTAGCACAGATACGCAGTATTTT. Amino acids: CASSQDFGLAGMISTDTQYF.

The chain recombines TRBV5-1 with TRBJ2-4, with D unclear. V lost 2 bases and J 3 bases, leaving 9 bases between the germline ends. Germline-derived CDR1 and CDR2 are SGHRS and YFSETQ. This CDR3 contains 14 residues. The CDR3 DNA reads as TGCGCCAGCAGCTTAGAGGTAAACAAAAACATTCAGTACTTC. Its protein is CASSLEVNKNIQYF.

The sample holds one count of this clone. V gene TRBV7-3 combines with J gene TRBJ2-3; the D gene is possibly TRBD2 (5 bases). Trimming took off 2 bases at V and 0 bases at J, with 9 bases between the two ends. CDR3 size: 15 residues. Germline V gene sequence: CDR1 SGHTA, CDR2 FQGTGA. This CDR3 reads CASSLQDSSTDTQYF. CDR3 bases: TGTGCCAGCAGCTTACAGGACTCGAGCACAGATACGCAGTATTTT.

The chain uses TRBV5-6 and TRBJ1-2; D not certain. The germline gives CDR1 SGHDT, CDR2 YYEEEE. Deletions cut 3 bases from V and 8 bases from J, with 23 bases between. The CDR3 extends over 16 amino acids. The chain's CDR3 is CASSSNSRALSSGYTF. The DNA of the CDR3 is TGTGCCAGCAGCTCCAACTCACGGGCGCTTTCTAGCGGCTACACCTTC.

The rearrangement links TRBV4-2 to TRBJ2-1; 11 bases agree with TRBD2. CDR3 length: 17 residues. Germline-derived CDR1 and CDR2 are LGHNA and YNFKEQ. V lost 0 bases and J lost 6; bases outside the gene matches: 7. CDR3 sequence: CASSQDLAGGPINEQFF. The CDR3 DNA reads TGTGCCAGCAGCCAAGATTTAGCGGGGGGGCCAATCAATGAGCAGTTCTTC.

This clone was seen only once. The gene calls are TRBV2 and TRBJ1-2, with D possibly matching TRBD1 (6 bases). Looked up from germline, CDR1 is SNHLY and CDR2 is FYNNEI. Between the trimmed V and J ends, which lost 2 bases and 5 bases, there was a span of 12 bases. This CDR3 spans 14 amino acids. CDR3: CASSEKGGEYGYTF. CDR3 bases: TGTGCCAGCAGTGAAAAGGGGGGGGAGTATGGCTACACCTTC. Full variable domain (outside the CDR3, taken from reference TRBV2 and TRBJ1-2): EPEVTQTPSHQVTQMGQEVILRCVPISNHLYFYWYRQILGQKVEFLVSFYNNEISEKSEIFDDQFSVERPDGSNFTLKIRSTKLEDSAMYFCASSEKGGEYGYTFGSGTRLTVV.

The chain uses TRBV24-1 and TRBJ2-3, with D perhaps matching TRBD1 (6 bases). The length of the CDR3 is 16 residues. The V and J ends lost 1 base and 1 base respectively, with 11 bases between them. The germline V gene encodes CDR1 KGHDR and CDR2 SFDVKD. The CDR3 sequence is CATSDFGGEGTDTQYF. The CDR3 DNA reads TGTGCCACCAGTGATTTTGGGGGCGAGGGCACAGATACGCAGTATTTT.

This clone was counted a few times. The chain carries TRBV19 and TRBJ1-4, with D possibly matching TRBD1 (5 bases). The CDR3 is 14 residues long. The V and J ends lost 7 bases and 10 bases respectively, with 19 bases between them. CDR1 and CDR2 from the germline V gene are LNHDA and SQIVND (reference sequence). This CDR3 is CASNDNGALGKLFF. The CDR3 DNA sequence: TGTGCCAGTAATGACAATGGGGCGCTAGGAAAACTGTTTTTT. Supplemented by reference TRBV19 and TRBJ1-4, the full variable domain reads DGGITQSPKYLFRKEGQNVTLSCEQNLNHDAMYWYRQDPGQGLRLIYYSQIVNDFQKGDIAEGYSVSREKKESFPLTVTSAQKNPTAFYLCASNDNGALGKLFFGSGTQLSVL.

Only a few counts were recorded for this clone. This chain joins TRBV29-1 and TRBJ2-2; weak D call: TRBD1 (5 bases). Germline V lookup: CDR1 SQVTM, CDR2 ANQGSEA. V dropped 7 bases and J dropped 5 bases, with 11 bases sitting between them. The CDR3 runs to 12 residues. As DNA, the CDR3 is TGCAGCGCTTTTAGGGGAACCGGGGAGCTGTTTTTT. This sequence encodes CSAFRGTGELFF.

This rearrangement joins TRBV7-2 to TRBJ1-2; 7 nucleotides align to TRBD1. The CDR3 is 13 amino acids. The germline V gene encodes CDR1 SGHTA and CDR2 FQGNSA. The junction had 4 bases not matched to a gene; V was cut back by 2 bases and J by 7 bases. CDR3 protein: CASSLRQGGGYTF. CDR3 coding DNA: TGTGCCAGCAGCTTAAGACAGGGAGGTGGCTACACCTTC.